A selection of T cell receptor beta chains follows, all from one sample in a study of early T cells in non-severe SARS-CoV-2 infection. MiXCR, applied by TCRdb to the 5' RACE reads, yields one record per CDR3 protein. The sample shows some 57,000 distinct CDR3 sequences, 8.5% to 10% of them seen only once. The sequenced sample was whole blood, obtained at baseline. The receptors stem from an adult who was a healthcare worker with PCR-confirmed SARS-CoV-2 infection or an uninfected control (not recorded which). The CDR3 runs from the conserved cysteine through the conserved F or W. D genes are given only for firm matches. Clone size is stated in some rows and not others, as once, few, many or a class when expanded.

j_call	clone_size	v_call	d_call	cdr3_nt	cdr3_aa
TRBJ2-1	few	TRBV12-3/TRBV12-4	.	TGTGCCAGCAGTTTACTGGGAAGCTTCGATGAGCAGTTCTTC	CASSLLGSFDEQFF
TRBJ2-2	.	TRBV3-1	.	TGTGCCAGCAGCCAAGAAGGGGGCGGGGAGCTGTTTTTT	CASSQEGGGELFF
TRBJ2-3	few	TRBV11-2	TRBD1	TGTGCCAGCAGCCAAGGACAGGGGGGAGATACGCAGTATTTT	CASSQGQGGDTQYF
TRBJ1-1	many	TRBV6-2/TRBV6-3	.	TGTGCCAGCAGCAGGACAGCGCCGAACACTGAAGCTTTCTTT	CASSRTAPNTEAFF
TRBJ2-1	.	TRBV20-1	TRBD2	TGCAGTGCTAGAGGTACTAGCGGGAGTTATATTATCAATGAGCAGTTCTTC	CSARGTSGSYIINEQFF
TRBJ2-7	.	TRBV29-1	.	TGCAGCGTGACGACGGCCTACGAGCAGTACTTC	CSVTTAYEQYF
TRBJ2-2	many	TRBV7-8	.	TGTGCCAGCAGCTTCCAGGGGTTCACCGGGGAGCTGTTTTTT	CASSFQGFTGELFF
TRBJ2-7	many	TRBV23-1	.	TGCGCCAGCAGTCAAGGCGGATGCCCGGGACCGCTACCCGTTAGGGAGCAGTACTTC	CASSQGGCPGPLPVREQYF
TRBJ1-1	.	TRBV7-2	.	TGTGCCAGCAGCTTAGTGGGAGGGTTAGTAATAAACACTGAAGCTTTCTTT	CASSLVGGLVINTEAFF
TRBJ1-5	many	TRBV7-9	.	TGTGCCAGCAGCTTAGGAGCGGGGGTAGATCAGCCCCAGCATTTT	CASSLGAGVDQPQHF
TRBJ2-7	many	TRBV11-1	.	TGTGCCAGCAGCCATGGCGGGACGGGGGCCTACGAGCAGTACTTC	CASSHGGTGAYEQYF
TRBJ2-1	few	TRBV7-6	.	TGTGCCAGCAGCCCCCAGGAATACAATGAGCAGTTCTTC	CASSPQEYNEQFF
TRBJ2-6	few	TRBV29-1	.	TGCAGCGTGGTTTCTGGGGCCAACGTCCTGACTTTC	CSVVSGANVLTF
TRBJ2-1	few	TRBV11-3	TRBD2	TGTGCCAGCAGCTTAGATCAGGGGACTAGCACGCGGAATGAGCAGTTCTTC	CASSLDQGTSTRNEQFF
TRBJ1-1	.	TRBV19	.	TGTGCCAGTAGTATAGGCCTATTGGGCACTGAAGCTTTCTTT	CASSIGLLGTEAFF
TRBJ2-7	few	TRBV7-8	TRBD2	TGTGCCAGCAGCCAAGCTGGGGGGGGGACCTACGAGCAGTACTTC	CASSQAGGGTYEQYF
TRBJ2-7	.	TRBV27	TRBD1	TGTGCCAGCAGTTTATCGGCGACAGGGAACTACGAGCAGTACTTC	CASSLSATGNYEQYF
TRBJ2-2	.	TRBV6-1	.	TGTGCCAGCAGTGAAAGGGGGTGGCTAGGCACCGGGGAGCTGTTTTTT	CASSERGWLGTGELFF
TRBJ1-6	few	TRBV2	TRBD1	TGTGCCAGCAGTGGACAGGGTTATAATTCACCCCTCCACTTT	CASSGQGYNSPLHF
TRBJ2-1	.	TRBV11-2	TRBD2	TGTGCCAGCAGGGTACCGGGACTAGCGGTCAATGAGCAGTTCTTC	CASRVPGLAVNEQFF
TRBJ2-3	many	TRBV10-3	TRBD1	TGTGCCATCAGGCCTACCGGGACAGGGGAAGATACGCAGTATTTT	CAIRPTGTGEDTQYF
TRBJ2-5	many	TRBV6-1	.	TGTGCCAGCAGAGAAGCTGGAGGCGAGACCCAGTACTTC	CASREAGGETQYF
TRBJ1-1	few	TRBV7-9	.	TGTGCCAGCAGCCCTCTTGGGACGCGAAACACTGAAGCTTTCTTT	CASSPLGTRNTEAFF
TRBJ2-3	.	TRBV11-2	.	TGTGCCAGCAGCCTAAAGGCGGTACAAAGTTTTCGGGCAGATACGCAGTATTTT	CASSLKAVQSFRADTQYF
TRBJ2-3	few	TRBV27	.	TGTGCCAGCACTGGGGGGCTAGAACCAGATACGCAGTATTTT	CASTGGLEPDTQYF
TRBJ2-7	once	TRBV4-2	.	TGTGCCAGCAGCCAGAGCCGGGACAATGCCTACGAGCAGTACTTC	CASSQSRDNAYEQYF
TRBJ2-1	.	TRBV6-6	.	TGTGCCAGCAGCCGCGGCTCCCAGGGCAATGAGCAGTTCTTC	CASSRGSQGNEQFF
TRBJ2-5	few	TRBV25-1	TRBD2	TGTGCCAGCAGTGAAGGGGGGGGTGGAGAGACCCAGTACTTC	CASSEGGGGETQYF
TRBJ1-2	many	TRBV30	.	TGTGCCTGGAGTGTACTCTACGGGAGTACGGCAAACTATGGCTACACCTTC	CAWSVLYGSTANYGYTF
TRBJ1-4	.	TRBV9	.	TGTGCCAGCAGCGTGAGAACAGGCGAAAAACTGTTTTTT	CASSVRTGEKLFF
TRBJ2-1	many	TRBV19	.	TGTGCCAGTAGTTGGGCAGGGGTCCACAATGAGCAGTTCTTC	CASSWAGVHNEQFF
TRBJ1-5	few	TRBV20-1	.	TGCAGTGCTAGAGAAAGGAGAGGCAATCAGCCCCAGCATTTT	CSARERRGNQPQHF
TRBJ2-7	.	TRBV27	TRBD1	TGTGCCAGCAGTTCCAGGACAGGGGGCTCTTACGAGCAGTACTTC	CASSSRTGGSYEQYF
TRBJ2-6	many	TRBV7-3	.	TGTGCCAGCAGCTTAAGTCCCCTTTCTGGGGCCAACGTCCTGACTTTC	CASSLSPLSGANVLTF
TRBJ2-7	.	TRBV7-2	TRBD2	TGTGCCAGCAGCTTAGAGGCTAGCGGGACCTACTACGAGCAGTACTTC	CASSLEASGTYYEQYF
TRBJ1-1	.	TRBV18	.	TGTGCCAGCTCACCACTCACAGGGATGAGGGAAAACACTGAAGCTTTCTTT	CASSPLTGMRENTEAFF
TRBJ2-1	.	TRBV20-1	TRBD2	TGCAGTACTAGGACTAGCTCTAATGAGCAGTTCTTC	CSTRTSSNEQFF
TRBJ2-1	few	TRBV7-3	TRBD2	TGTGCCAGCAGCCCCGCTAGCGGGAGCTACAATGAGCAGTTCTTC	CASSPASGSYNEQFF
TRBJ2-1	few	TRBV25-1	TRBD2	TGTGCCAGCAGTGATGGCAGGCGGGGGGGCATCAATGAGCAGTTCTTC	CASSDGRRGGINEQFF
TRBJ2-3	few	TRBV28	.	TGTGCCAGCAGGAGGGGGGGGGCCACAGATACGCAGTATTTT	CASRRGGATDTQYF